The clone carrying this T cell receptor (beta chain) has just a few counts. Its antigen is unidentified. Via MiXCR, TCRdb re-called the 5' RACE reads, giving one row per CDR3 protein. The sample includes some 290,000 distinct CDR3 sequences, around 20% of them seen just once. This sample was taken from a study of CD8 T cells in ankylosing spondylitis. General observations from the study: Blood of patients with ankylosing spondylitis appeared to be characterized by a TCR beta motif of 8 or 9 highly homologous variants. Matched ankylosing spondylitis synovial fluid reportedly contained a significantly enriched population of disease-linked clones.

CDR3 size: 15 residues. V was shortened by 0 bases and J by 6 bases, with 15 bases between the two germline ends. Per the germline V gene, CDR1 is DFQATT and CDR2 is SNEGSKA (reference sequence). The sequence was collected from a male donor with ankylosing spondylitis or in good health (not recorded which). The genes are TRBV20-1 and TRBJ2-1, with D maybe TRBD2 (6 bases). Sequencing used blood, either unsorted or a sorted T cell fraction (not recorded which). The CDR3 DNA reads TGCAGTGCTAGAGATCCAAGCGGGTTTAGCAATGAGCAGTTCTTC. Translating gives CSARDPSGFSNEQFF.